The sequence of this TCR beta chain was determined in a study of T cell responses to AZD1222 COVID-19 vaccine. In the study overall: Second doses that came at about 4 or about 12 weeks were put together.

Study-level points and caveats: Donors skewed white British and female; clonal diversity was possibly underestimated. An increase in Spike-specific TCR breadth and depth was observed after two AZD1222 doses.

TCRdb keeps only in-frame clones here, not all; method: immunoSEQ multiplex PCR. The sample contains around 110,000 clones, about 89% of which appear only once. CDR1 and CDR2 (germline): KGHDR, SFDVKD. Trimming removed 1 base at V and 6 bases at J, with 16 bases between. The CDR3 covers 16 residues. About this clone: Its antigen is not known.

The rearrangement uses TRBV24-1 and TRBJ2-3; D possibly matches TRBD1 or TRBD2 (6 bases each). This sample comprised peripheral blood, obtained on day 0 of AZD1222 vaccination. This clonotype originated in an adult in good health. The CDR3 DNA reads as TGTGCCACCAGTGATTTAATGTCGGGGGCGATGGATACGCAGTATTTT. Its translation: CATSDLMSGAMDTQYF.